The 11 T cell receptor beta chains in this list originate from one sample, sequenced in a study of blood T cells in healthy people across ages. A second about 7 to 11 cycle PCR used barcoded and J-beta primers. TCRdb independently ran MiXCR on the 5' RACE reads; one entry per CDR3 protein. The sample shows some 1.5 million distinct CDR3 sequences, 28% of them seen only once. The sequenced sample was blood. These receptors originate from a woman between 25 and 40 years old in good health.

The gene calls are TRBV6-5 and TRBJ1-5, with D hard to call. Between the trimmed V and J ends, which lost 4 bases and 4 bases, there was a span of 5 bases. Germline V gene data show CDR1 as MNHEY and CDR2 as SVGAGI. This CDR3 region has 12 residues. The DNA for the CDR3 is TGTGCCAGCAGTTCAAAAAATCAGCCCCAGCATTTT. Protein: CASSSKNQPQHF.

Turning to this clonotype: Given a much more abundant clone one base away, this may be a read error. In nucleotides, the CDR3 is TGCAGTGCTAGAGATAAGGGGGGTAGAACAGGGACCTACAATGAGCAGTACTTC. It codes for CSARDKGGRTGTYNEQYF. The chain is built from TRBV20-1 and TRBJ2-4; perhaps D is TRBD1 or TRBD2 (6 bases each). The germline gives CDR1 DFQATT, CDR2 SNEGSKA (reference sequence). The germline V and J ends were trimmed by 0 bases and 13 bases, with 31 bases remaining between them. The CDR3 runs to 18 residues.

CDR3 coding DNA: TGTGCCAGCTCACTATCGTGGACTAGCGGGGACGAGCAGTACTTC. Translating gives CASSLSWTSGDEQYF. The V call is TRBV18, the J call TRBJ2-7; 12 positions agree with TRBD2. The CDR3 has 15 amino acids. The trim removed 4 bases at V and 5 bases at J, leaving 6 bases unmatched. Per the germline V gene, CDR1 is KGHSH and CDR2 is LQKENI.

CDR3 sequence (DNA): TGTGCCAGCAGTTACTCGTCCGGGACTAGCGGAAGCAGGAATGAGCAGTTCTTC. The encoded protein is CASSYSSGTSGSRNEQFF. This chain connects TRBV6-5 to TRBJ2-1; 11 bases agree with TRBD2. This CDR3 region has 18 residues. Germline assignment: CDR1 MNHEY and CDR2 SVGAGI. V shed 0 bases and J 7 bases; nucleotides not matched to a gene: 11.

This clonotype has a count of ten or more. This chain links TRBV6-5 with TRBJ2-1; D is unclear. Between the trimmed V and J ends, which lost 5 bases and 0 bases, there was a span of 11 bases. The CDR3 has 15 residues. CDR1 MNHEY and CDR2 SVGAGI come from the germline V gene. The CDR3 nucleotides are TGTGCCAGCAGTACAGACCGAAGCTCCTACAATGAGCAGTTCTTC. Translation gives CASSTDRSSYNEQFF.

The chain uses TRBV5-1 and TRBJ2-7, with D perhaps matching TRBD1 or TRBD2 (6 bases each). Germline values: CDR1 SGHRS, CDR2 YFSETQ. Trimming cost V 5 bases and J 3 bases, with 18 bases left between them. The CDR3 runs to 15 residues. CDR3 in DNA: TGCGCCAGCAGAAGGGAACGAGGGGGGATCTACGAGCAGTACTTC. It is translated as CASRRERGGIYEQYF.

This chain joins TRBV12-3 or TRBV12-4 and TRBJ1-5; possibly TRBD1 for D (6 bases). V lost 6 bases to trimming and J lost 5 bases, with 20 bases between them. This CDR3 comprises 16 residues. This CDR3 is CASRLLAGGADQPQHF. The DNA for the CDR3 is TGTGCCAGCAGGCTCCTAGCGGGGGGCGCGGATCAGCCCCAGCATTTT.

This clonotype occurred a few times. In DNA form, the CDR3 reads TGTGCCATCAGAAGCCCCAGCGGACCCTCCACAGATACGCAGTATTTT. It specifies CAIRSPSGPSTDTQYF. The V call is TRBV10-3, the J call TRBJ2-3; maybe TRBD2 (5 bases). The CDR3 runs 16 residues. Germline CDR1 and CDR2: ENHRY and SYGVKD. The V end was cut by 6 bases, the J end by 2 bases, with 18 bases between.

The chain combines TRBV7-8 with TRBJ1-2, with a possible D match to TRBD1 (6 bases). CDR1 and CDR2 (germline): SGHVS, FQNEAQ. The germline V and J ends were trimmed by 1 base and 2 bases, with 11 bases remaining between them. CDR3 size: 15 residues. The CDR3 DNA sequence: TGTGCCAGCAGCTTAGGGTTGGGGGCGAACTATGGCTACACCTTC. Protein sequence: CASSLGLGANYGYTF.

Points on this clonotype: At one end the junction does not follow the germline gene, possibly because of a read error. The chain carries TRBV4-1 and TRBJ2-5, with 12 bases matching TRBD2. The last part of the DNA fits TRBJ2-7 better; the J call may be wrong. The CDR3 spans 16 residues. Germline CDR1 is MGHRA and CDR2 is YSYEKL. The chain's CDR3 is CAGSRPSGGAWDEQYF. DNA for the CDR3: TGCGCCGGCAGCCGTCCTAGCGGGGGGGCTTGGGACGAGCAGTACTTC.

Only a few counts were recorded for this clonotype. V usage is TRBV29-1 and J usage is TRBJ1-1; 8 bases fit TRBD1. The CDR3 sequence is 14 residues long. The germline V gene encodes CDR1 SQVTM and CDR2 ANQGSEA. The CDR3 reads CSALQGARNTEAFF. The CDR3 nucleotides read TGCAGTGCCCTCCAGGGGGCGCGGAACACTGAAGCTTTCTTT. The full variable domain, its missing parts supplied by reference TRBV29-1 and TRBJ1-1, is SAVISQKPSRDICQRGTSLTIQCQVDSQVTMMFWYRQQPGQSLTLIATANQGSEATYESGFVIDKFPISRPNLTFSTLTVSNMSPEDSSIYLCSALQGARNTEAFFGQGTRLTVV.